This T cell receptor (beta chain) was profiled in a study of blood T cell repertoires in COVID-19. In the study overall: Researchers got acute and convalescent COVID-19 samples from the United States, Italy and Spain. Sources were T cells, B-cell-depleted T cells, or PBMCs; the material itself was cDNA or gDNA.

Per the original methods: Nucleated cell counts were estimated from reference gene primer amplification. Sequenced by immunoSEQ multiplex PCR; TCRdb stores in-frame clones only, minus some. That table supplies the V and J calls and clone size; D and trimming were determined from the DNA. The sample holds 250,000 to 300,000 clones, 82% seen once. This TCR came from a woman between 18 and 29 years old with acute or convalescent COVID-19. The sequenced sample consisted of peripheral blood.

The CDR3 bases are TGTGCCAGCCAAGGGGTCCGAAATTCACCCCTCCACTTT. This gives the protein CASQGVRNSPLHF. V gene TRBV19 combines with J gene TRBJ1-6, with TRBD1 as a possible D gene (5 bases). Germline V gene data show CDR1 as LNHDA and CDR2 as SQIVND (reference sequence). V gave up 9 bases and J gave up 7 bases, with 13 bases separating them. CDR3 size: 13 residues.